This T cell receptor beta chain was captured by sequencing in a study of blood T cells in healthy people across ages. This clonotype was observed a few times. As yet, its antigen is unknown. Given a much more abundant clone one base away, this may be a read error. Findings of the study overall: Roughly linear age-related decline in beta diversity appeared, significant by age approximately 40.

Through a sample-barcoded 5' primer and a J-beta primer mix, a second PCR was run for roughly 6 to 12 cycles. Every cDNA molecule bore a tag from a template-switch adaptor containing 12 random nucleotides. MiXCR was run by TCRdb on the 5' RACE reads, yielding one entry per CDR3 protein. In the table there are around 650,000 distinct CDR3 sequences, 35% to 50% of which are singletons. Sequences were obtained from blood. The clonotype originates from a man older than 75 in good health.

Here the CDR3 reads CASSLTGSSYNEQYF. The CDR3 coding sequence is TGTGCCAGCAGCTTAACGGGATCTTCCTACAATGAGCAGTACTTC. The V and J genes are TRBV7-3 and TRBJ2-1, with D unresolved. TRBJ2-7 matches the DNA end more closely, so the J call is doubtful. CDR3 size: 15 residues. Germline V gives CDR1 SGHTA, CDR2 FQGTGA.